Following are 5 T cell receptor beta chains from one sample sequenced in a study of CD8 T cells in ankylosing spondylitis. Using its own MiXCR run on the 5' RACE reads, TCRdb lists one record per CDR3 protein. The profile shows approximately 45,000 distinct CDR3 sequences, under 5% of them singletons. Material for sequencing was blood, either unsorted or a sorted T cell fraction (not recorded which). The receptors shown here come from a female donor with ankylosing spondylitis or in good health (not recorded which).

This clonotype has a count of ten or more. J is TRBJ1-2 and V is TRBV9; tentatively, D is TRBD1 (5 bases). The CDR3 has 10 amino acids. In germline, CDR1 is SGDLS, CDR2 YYNGEE. The V and J ends lost 6 bases and 8 bases respectively, with 8 bases between them. The CDR3 region is CASTGNGYTF. The CDR3 DNA reads TGTGCCAGCACAGGGAACGGCTACACCTTC.

This clonotype was seen repeatedly, ten times or more. This chain joins TRBV9 and TRBJ2-5, with D possibly being TRBD1 (8 bases). The CDR3 totals 15 residues. Germline V gene sequence: CDR1 SGDLS, CDR2 YYNGEE. Deletions cut 3 bases from V and 3 bases from J, with 15 bases between. CDR3 residues: CASSERTGREETQYF. The CDR3, as DNA: TGTGCCAGCAGCGAGCGGACAGGGAGGGAAGAGACCCAGTACTTC. The full variable domain, rest sourced from reference TRBV9 and TRBJ2-5, is DSGVTQTPKHLITATGQRVTLRCSPRSGDLSVYWYQQSLDQGLQFLIQYYNGEERAKGNILERFSAQQFPDLHSELNLSSLELGDSALYFCASSERTGREETQYFGPGTRLLVL.

The sample holds many counts of this clonotype. The chain uses TRBV9 and TRBJ2-1, with 9 nucleotides matching TRBD1. The germline V gene has CDR1 SGDLS and CDR2 YYNGEE. Trimming removed 3 bases from V and 5 bases from J; junction bases left unmatched: 9. CDR3 length: 16 residues. The CDR3 nucleotides are TGTGCCAGCAGCGGCTCCGACAGGGGGAATGACAATGAGCAGTTCTTC. Residues: CASSGSDRGNDNEQFF.

This clonotype occurred many times. The rearrangement links TRBV9 to TRBJ2-1, with 12 bases matching TRBD2. This CDR3 contains 17 residues. V lost 0 bases, J lost 8 bases, and 9 bases stayed unmatched. Germline-derived CDR1 and CDR2 are SGDLS and YYNGEE. CDR3: CASSVGLAGGFGDEQFF. The CDR3 region has the DNA TGTGCCAGCAGCGTAGGGCTAGCGGGGGGGTTTGGCGATGAGCAGTTCTTC.

This sequence joins TRBV9 and TRBJ2-5; 7 positions match TRBD2. From germline, CDR1 is SGDLS and CDR2 YYNGEE. This CDR3 region has 15 residues. Trimming cost V 4 bases and J 0 bases; bases outside gene matches: 6. DNA of the CDR3: TGTGCCAGCAGCTATTCCGGGGGGTACCAAGAGACCCAGTACTTC. Translation: CASSYSGGYQETQYF.